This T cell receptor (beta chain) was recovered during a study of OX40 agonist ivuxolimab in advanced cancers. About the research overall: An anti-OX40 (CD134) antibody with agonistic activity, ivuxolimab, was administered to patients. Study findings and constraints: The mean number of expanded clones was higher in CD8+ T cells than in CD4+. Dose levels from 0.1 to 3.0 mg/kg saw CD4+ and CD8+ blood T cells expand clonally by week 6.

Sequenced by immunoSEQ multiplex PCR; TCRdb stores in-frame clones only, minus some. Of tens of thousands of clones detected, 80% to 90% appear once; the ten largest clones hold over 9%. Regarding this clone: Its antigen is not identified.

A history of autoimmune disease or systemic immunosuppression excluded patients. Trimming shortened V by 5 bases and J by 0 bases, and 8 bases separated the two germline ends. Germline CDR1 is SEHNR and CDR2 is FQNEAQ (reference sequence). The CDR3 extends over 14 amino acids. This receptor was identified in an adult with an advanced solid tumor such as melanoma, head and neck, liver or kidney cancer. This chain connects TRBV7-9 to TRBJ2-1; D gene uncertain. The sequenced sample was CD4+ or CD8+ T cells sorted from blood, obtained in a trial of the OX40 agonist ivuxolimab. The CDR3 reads CASSRSSSYNEQFF. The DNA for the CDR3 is TGTGCCAGCAGCCGAAGTAGCTCCTACAATGAGCAGTTCTTC.